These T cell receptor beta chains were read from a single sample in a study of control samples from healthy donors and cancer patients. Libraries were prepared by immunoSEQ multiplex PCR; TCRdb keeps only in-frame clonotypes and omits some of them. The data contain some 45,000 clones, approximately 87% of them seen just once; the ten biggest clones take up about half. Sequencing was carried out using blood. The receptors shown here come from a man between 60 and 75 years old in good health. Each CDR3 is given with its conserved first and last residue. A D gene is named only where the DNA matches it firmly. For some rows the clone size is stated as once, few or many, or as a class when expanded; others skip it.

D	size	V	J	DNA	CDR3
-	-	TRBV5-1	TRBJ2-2	TGCGCCAGCAGCCCCGTACCTTCGGGGTCAACCGGGGAGCTGTTTTTT	CASSPVPSGSTGELFF
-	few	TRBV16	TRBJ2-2	TGTGCCAGCAGCCAAGACAGGCTCGGGGAGCTGTTTTTT	CASSQDRLGELFF
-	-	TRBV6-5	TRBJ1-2	TGTGCCAGCAGTTACTTGGGGTCCCGTCACTATGGCTACACCTTC	CASSYLGSRHYGYTF
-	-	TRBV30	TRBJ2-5	TGTGCCTGGACAGCGAGCAAGACCCAGTACTTC	CAWTASKTQYF
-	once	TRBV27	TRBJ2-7	TGTGCCAGCAGCCTCCTCGGGACCCAGCCTCCCTACGAGCAGTACTTC	CASSLLGTQPPYEQYF
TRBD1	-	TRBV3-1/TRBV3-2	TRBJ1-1	TGTGCCAGCAGCCGTCAGGACAGGGAAGCTTTCTTT	CASSRQDREAFF
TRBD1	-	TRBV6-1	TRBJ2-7	TGTGCCAGCAGTAAAGCTCCGGGACAGGGCCGAGCCTACGAGCAGTACTTC	CASSKAPGQGRAYEQYF
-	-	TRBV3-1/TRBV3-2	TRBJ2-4	TGTGCCAGCAGCCAAGGGCTCACTAGTCACATTCAGTACTTC	CASSQGLTSHIQYF
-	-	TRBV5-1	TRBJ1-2	TGCGCCAGCAGCCCCAACTCCAGGGAGGGCTACACCTTC	CASSPNSREGYTF
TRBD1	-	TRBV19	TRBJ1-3	TGTGCCAGTAGTCGACCCCGGACAGGGGGAAACACCATATATTTT	CASSRPRTGGNTIYF
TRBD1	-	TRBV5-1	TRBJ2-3	TGCGCCAGCAGCCAGGGACAGTTCATGGCAGATACGCAGTATTTT	CASSQGQFMADTQYF
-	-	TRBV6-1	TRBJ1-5	TGTGCCAGCAGTGAAGAAGGGTTGGACAATCAGCCCCAGCATTTT	CASSEEGLDNQPQHF
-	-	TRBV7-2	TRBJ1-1	TGTGCCAGCAGCTTAAAGGTATTCGGCACTGAAGCTTTCTTT	CASSLKVFGTEAFF
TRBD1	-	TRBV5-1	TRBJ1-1	TGCGCCAGCAGCTCGAGGGACAGGGAAGACACTGAAGCTTTCTTT	CASSSRDREDTEAFF
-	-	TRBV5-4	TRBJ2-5	TGTGCCAGCAGCTTCTATTCGAGGGGGTCACAAGAGACCCAGTACTTC	CASSFYSRGSQETQYF
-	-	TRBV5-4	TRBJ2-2	TGTGCCAGCAGCACCGTGCAGGTTACCGGGGAGCTGTTTTTT	CASSTVQVTGELFF
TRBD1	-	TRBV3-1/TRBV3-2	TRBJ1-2	TGTGCCAGCAGCCTCGGGACAGGAGGCTATGGCTACACCTTC	CASSLGTGGYGYTF
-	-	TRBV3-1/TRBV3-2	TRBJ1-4	TGTGCCAGCAGCCAAGATGCGACGGCAGAAAAACTGTTTTTT	CASSQDATAEKLFF
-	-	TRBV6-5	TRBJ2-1	TGTGCCAGCTCCCGAGCCGGGACACCATACAATGAGCAGTTCTTC	CASSRAGTPYNEQFF
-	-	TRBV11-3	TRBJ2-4	TGTGCCAGCAGTTCCGGATTTTCAAAAAGCATTCAGTACTTC	CASSSGFSKSIQYF
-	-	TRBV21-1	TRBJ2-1	TGTGCCAGCACCCAACAGGGCCCTCCCCCCCACAATGAGCAGTTCTTC	CASTQQGPPPHNEQFF
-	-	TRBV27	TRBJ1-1	TGTGCCAGCAGTTCCGGGGGCATGTATACTGAAGCTTTCTTT	CASSSGGMYTEAFF
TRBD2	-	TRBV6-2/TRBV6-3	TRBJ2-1	TGTGCCAGCAGTTATTCCAGCGGGGGGATCAATGAGCAGTTCTTC	CASSYSSGGINEQFF
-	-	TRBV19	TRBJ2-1	TGTGCCAGTAGGGCGGGCTCAAGCTCCTACAATGAGCAGTTCTTC	CASRAGSSSYNEQFF